One sample yielded the 10 T cell receptor beta chains listed below, sequenced in a study of cytomegalovirus exposure and HLA in healthy donors. The PCR ran on 60 Vbeta and 13 Jbeta primers. TCRdb keeps only in-frame clones here, not all; method: immunoSEQ multiplex PCR. Of approximately 140,000 clones listed, about three fifths were seen once; the top ten hold 6% to 8.5%. The sequenced sample consisted of PBMCs. The receptors originated from a woman aged 55 to 70 in good health and CMV-seropositive.

The chain couples TRBV6-5 to TRBJ2-7; 7 bases align to TRBD1. The germline gives CDR1 MNHEY, CDR2 SVGAGI. The ends lost 0 bases at V and 4 bases at J; junction bases unmatched: 9. This CDR3 contains 16 residues. The CDR3: CASSYSLHGTAYEQYF. In nucleotides, the CDR3 is TGTGCCAGCAGTTACTCGTTACACGGGACAGCATACGAGCAGTACTTC.

This sequence joins TRBV19 and TRBJ2-6; 11 bases fit TRBD2. CDR1 LNHDA and CDR2 SQIVND come from the germline V gene (reference sequence). The CDR3 has 20 residues. The J segment lost 0 bases and the V segment lost 1 base, leaving 8 bases of the junction unmatched. DNA for the CDR3: TGTGCCAGTAGTATAGGGCCGATAGCGGGAGGGACCTCTGGGGCCAACGTCCTGACTTTC. Translating gives CASSIGPIAGGTSGANVLTF.

J is TRBJ2-7 and V is TRBV28; TRBD1 matches 8 bases. This CDR3 is 17 amino acids long. Germline CDR1 MDHEN, CDR2 SYDVKM. V shed 5 bases, J shed 3 bases, and the junction held 15 bases outside the gene matches. This CDR3 reads CASSGPPSTGAFYEQYF. CDR3 DNA sequence: TGTGCCAGCAGTGGGCCGCCCTCGACAGGGGCCTTCTACGAGCAGTACTTC.

This clone has only a few counts. The chain is built from TRBV6-5 and TRBJ1-6, with D perhaps TRBD1 (5 bases). Germline V CDR1 and CDR2: MNHEY, SVGAGI. The V gene lost 9 bases and the J gene lost 0 bases, with 12 bases spanning the gap. CDR3 length: 15 residues. The CDR3 coding sequence is TGTGCCAGTCTTCAGGGCAGCTCCTATAATTCACCCCTCCACTTT. Protein sequence: CASLQGSSYNSPLHF.

V and J are TRBV5-1 and TRBJ2-5; D not certain. CDR1 and CDR2 (germline): SGHRS, YFSETQ. The CDR3 has 14 residues. V was clipped by 0 bases and J by 2 bases, with 8 bases between them. The CDR3 loop reads CASSLAGDQETQYF. The DNA of the CDR3 is TGCGCCAGCAGCTTGGCTGGAGATCAAGAGACCCAGTACTTC. The full variable domain, with the rest looked up from reference TRBV5-1 and TRBJ2-5, is KAGVTQTPRYLIKTRGQQVTLSCSPISGHRSVSWYQQTPGQGLQFLFEYFSETQRNKGNFPGRFSGRQFSNSRSEMNVSTLELGDSALYLCASSLAGDQETQYFGPGTRLLVL.

This clone was seen only a few times. The chain uses TRBV5-5 and TRBJ2-2; 8 bases match TRBD2. CDR1 is SGHKS, CDR2 YYEKEE, per germline (reference sequence). After removal of 0 bases from V and 1 base from J, the junction contained 2 bases not matched to a gene. The CDR3 contains 16 residues. The CDR3 protein is CASSLATSGNTGELFF. DNA of the CDR3: TGTGCCAGCAGCTTGGCCACTAGCGGGAACACCGGGGAGCTGTTTTTT.

The CDR3 DNA reads as TGTGCCAGCAGCCAAGGAAGCGGGAGTCGGTTCTACAATGAGCAGTTCTTC. Protein product: CASSQGSGSRFYNEQFF. The chain has TRBV14 and TRBJ2-1; 8 nucleotides align to TRBD2. V lost 1 base and J lost 3; bases outside the gene matches: 8. Germline CDR1 is SGHDN and CDR2 is FVKESK. CDR3 length: 17 residues. The entire variable domain, with the rest obtained from reference TRBV14 and TRBJ2-1, is as follows: EAGVTQFPSHSVIEKGQTVTLRCDPISGHDNLYWYRRVMGKEIKFLLHFVKESKQDESGMPNNRFLAERTGGTYSTLKVQPAELEDSGVYFCASSQGSGSRFYNEQFFGPGTRLTVL.

The rearrangement uses TRBV7-9 and TRBJ1-2, with D uncertain. This CDR3 comprises 15 residues. Trimming cost V 5 bases and J 4 bases, with 17 bases left between them. Germline V lookup: CDR1 SEHNR, CDR2 FQNEAQ (reference sequence). For the CDR3, the DNA is TGTGCCAGCAGCCCTAGCGGGGTCTGGGGCTATGGCTACACCTTC. This encodes CASSPSGVWGYGYTF.

CDR3 sequence: CASSSRGTDTQYF. The DNA of the CDR3 is TGTGCCAGCAGCTCTCGGGGAACAGATACGCAGTATTTT. The rearrangement joins TRBV27 to TRBJ2-3, with D perhaps matching TRBD2 (5 bases). Germline loops: CDR1 MNHEY, CDR2 SMNVEV (reference sequence). The CDR3 spans 13 residues. V lost 6 bases and J 3 bases, leaving 10 bases between the germline ends.

V usage is TRBV28 and J usage is TRBJ2-7; 16 positions agree with TRBD2. Losses at the gene ends were 7 bases for V and 2 bases for J; bases not matched to a gene: 14. CDR3 length: 19 amino acids. In germline, CDR1 is MDHEN, CDR2 SYDVKM. CDR3 in amino acids: CASKLRGLAGGPRTYEQYF. For the CDR3, the DNA is TGTGCCAGCAAATTAAGGGGACTAGCGGGAGGGCCCCGCACCTACGAGCAGTACTTC. Complete variable domain (other parts from reference TRBV28 and TRBJ2-7): DVKVTQSSRYLVKRTGEKVFLECVQDMDHENMFWYRQDPGLGLRLIYFSYDVKMKEKGDIPEGYSVSREKKERFSLILESASTNQTSMYLCASKLRGLAGGPRTYEQYFGPGTRLTVT.